This T cell receptor beta chain was sequenced during a study of cytomegalovirus exposure and HLA in healthy donors. Study as a whole: In an early release, HLA-typed donors contributed approximately 80 million unique TCR sequences. Findings and caveats of the study: Most observed TCR sequences were rare, whereas some public TCRs were detected in many donors. Previously analyzed data showed that most TCR beta V segments were productive at a frequency of about 87% or about 30%.

At sampling all donors were nominally healthy, likely with unrecorded immune exposures. A remark on this clone: Its antigen is undetermined.

The PCR ran on 60 Vbeta and 13 Jbeta primers. Produced via immunoSEQ multiplex PCR; TCRdb's table is partial and in-frame only. The table lists 100,000 to 120,000 clones, approximately 83% of them singletons. Sequencing was done on a sample of PBMCs. The origin of this receptor is a woman younger than 35 in good health and CMV-seronegative.

CDR3 residues: CASSLLRDLGINEQFF. The CDR3 DNA reads as TGTGCCAGCAGTTTATTGCGGGACCTAGGAATCAATGAGCAGTTCTTC. The V gene is TRBV28, the J gene TRBJ2-1, with D possibly TRBD2 on 6 matching bases. Germline V lookup: CDR1 MDHEN, CDR2 SYDVKM. The CDR3 is 16 amino acids. V gave up 1 base and J gave up 6 bases, with 16 bases separating them.